This section outlines one T cell receptor beta chain sequence together with its context. The antigen remains unidentified. The CDR3 is made up of 15 amino acids. Looked up from germline, CDR1 is MNHEY and CDR2 is SMNVEV (reference sequence). J gave up 10 bases and V 5 bases, and 13 bases lay outside the gene matches. This record belongs to a study of cytomegalovirus exposure and HLA in healthy donors. Notes on the study in general: Later on, a genetic analysis was performed. It linked a missense variant in DCLRE1C with V- and J-gene trimming of TCR beta. Sequencing artifact likely explains a cluster of highly shared sequence variants. Within a later analysis, the majority of CMV-associated TCR beta chains appeared HLA-restricted.

Primers for the PCR totalled 60 Vbeta and 13 Jbeta. Sequencing used immunoSEQ multiplex PCR; TCRdb keeps in-frame clones, though not all of them. The sample lists fewer than 350,000 clones; about 87% were seen once. The TCR sequence derives from a woman between 18 and 29 years old in good health and CMV-seronegative. The rearrangement joins TRBV27 to TRBJ1-5; the match to TRBD1 covers 8 bases. Sequencing was done on a sample of PBMCs. The CDR3 loop is CASSPGTGGKIPQHF. The CDR3 DNA follows: TGTGCCAGCAGTCCCGGGACAGGCGGAAAAATCCCCCAGCATTTT.